This T cell receptor (beta chain) was sequenced during a study of blood T cells in healthy people across ages. V was cut by 4 bases and J by 2 bases, with 14 bases left in between. The CDR3 loop spans 15 amino acids. Germline CDR1 reads LGHDT; CDR2 reads YNNKEL (reference sequence). The authors ran a second PCR of roughly 6 to 12 cycles using a sample-barcoded 5' primer and a J-beta primer mix. Each cDNA molecule was tagged by a template-switch adaptor with 12 random nucleotides. TCRdb re-analysed the 5' RACE reads in MiXCR, keeping a single row per CDR3 protein. The top ten clones hold 7% to 9% of a sample with some 1.7 million distinct CDR3 sequences, under 30% of them seen once. The authors isolated at least 6.5 million PBMCs per sample.

The J gene is TRBJ2-5, the V gene TRBV3-1, with D maybe TRBD2 (5 bases). The sequenced material came from blood. This TCR was sampled from a woman in her twenties or thirties in good health. The CDR3 loop is CASSPGSQRQETQYF. DNA of the CDR3: TGTGCCAGCAGCCCCGGGTCCCAGCGGCAAGAGACCCAGTACTTC.